The TCR beta chain described here comes from a study of a mutant IDH1 vaccine in newly diagnosed glioma. For the study at large: Sex among treated patients split about 60% male, around 38% female; mean age was approximately 40 years.

Per germline, CDR1 MGHRA and CDR2 YSYEKL. This CDR3 has 13 residues. Trimming cost V 0 bases and J 6 bases, with 6 bases left between them. Concerning this clone itself: Its target is not known.

TCRdb keeps only in-frame clones here, not all; method: immunoSEQ multiplex PCR. The sample holds approximately 100,000 clones, around 90% seen once. Noted time point: baseline, week 1 (first vaccination visit). The treatment was: pre-vaccination baseline after standard-of-care therapy. Study-level findings and limits: The study observed vaccine-induced immune responses in roughly 95% of patients.

The chain is built from TRBV4-1 and TRBJ1-5, with no clear D. This TCR was sampled from a woman in her forties or fifties with glioma. Sequencing was performed on PBMCs, taken from a glioma patient treated with radiotherapy, temozolomide or both. The CDR3 nucleotides read TGCGCCAGCAGCCAAGATGCCAGTCAGCCCCAGCATTTT. Amino acid sequence: CASSQDASQPQHF.